This paragraph reports one T cell receptor beta chain. As yet, its antigen is unknown. This entry comes from a study of blood T cells in healthy people across ages. Whole-study results and caveats: Unknown CMV status may confound age-related changes in expanded clones. Aged donors had fewer naive CD4+ cells and lower diversity than long-lived donors.

The ends lost 3 bases at V and 11 bases at J; junction bases unmatched: 4. The germline gives CDR1 SGHDN, CDR2 FVKESK. The CDR3 spans 13 residues. Together with a sample-barcoded 5' primer, a J-beta primer mix was included in a second PCR lasting roughly 6 to 12 cycles. TCRdb re-called the 5' RACE reads with MiXCR, one entry per CDR3 protein. The sample records hundreds of thousands of distinct CDR3 sequences, approximately 60% being singletons. The rearrangement uses TRBV14 and TRBJ2-3; 11 bases are a match to TRBD2. The sample taken for sequencing was blood. The source is a middle-aged man in good health. CDR3 in amino acids: CASSHTSGSEQYF. The CDR3 DNA sequence: TGTGCCAGCAGCCATACTAGCGGGAGTGAGCAGTATTTT. The full variable domain, with the rest looked up from reference TRBV14 and TRBJ2-3, is EAGVTQFPSHSVIEKGQTVTLRCDPISGHDNLYWYRRVMGKEIKFLLHFVKESKQDESGMPNNRFLAERTGGTYSTLKVQPAELEDSGVYFCASSHTSGSEQYFGPGTRLTVL.